This TCR beta chain was identified during a study of T cells in Graves' hyperthyroidism and ophthalmopathy. In its sample, this clonotype was seen many times. Amplification of TCR beta CDR3 regions used RNA as the template. First-round RT-PCR targeting the TCR CDR3 was performed with the HTBI primer set. TCRdb passed the multiplex PCR reads through MiXCR, listing each CDR3 protein once. The sample consists of over 700,000 distinct CDR3 sequences, about two fifths of them appearing once. The V gene lost 7 bases and the J gene lost 5 bases, with 18 bases spanning the gap. Germline V gene data show CDR1 as SGHRS and CDR2 as YFSETQ. The CDR3 has 14 residues.

The sequenced material came from blood. This TCR came from a man aged 18 to 30 with Graves' hyperthyroidism. V usage is TRBV5-1 and J usage is TRBJ1-2, with a weak D call TRBD1 (6 bases). The CDR3 sequence is CASSFTTGTYGYTF. CDR3 nucleotide sequence: TGCGCCAGCTCTTTTACGACAGGCACGTATGGCTACACCTTC.